In this sample, the clone carrying this TCR beta chain turned up a few times. The data were obtained in a study of blood T cell repertoires in COVID-19. Study-level background: PBMCs, B-cell-depleted T cells, or T cells were the source of the cDNA or gDNA that made up the material.

V trimming: 1 base; J trimming: 1 base; junction bases outside the gene matches: 3. Germline CDR1 is GTSNPN and CDR2 is SVGIG (reference sequence). The CDR3 spans 16 residues. Here immunoSEQ multiplex PCR was the method, and the copy in TCRdb shows in-frame clones only, minus some. This table has about 210,000 clones, 84% appearing once. The material sequenced was peripheral blood. The sequence came from a woman in her 50s with active or convalescent COVID-19. This rearrangement joins TRBV30 to TRBJ2-1, with TRBD2 matching over 11 bases. The CDR3 DNA sequence: TGTGCCTGGAGTGGACTAGCGGGAAGGTCCTACAATGAGCAGTTCTTC. Its translation: CAWSGLAGRSYNEQFF.